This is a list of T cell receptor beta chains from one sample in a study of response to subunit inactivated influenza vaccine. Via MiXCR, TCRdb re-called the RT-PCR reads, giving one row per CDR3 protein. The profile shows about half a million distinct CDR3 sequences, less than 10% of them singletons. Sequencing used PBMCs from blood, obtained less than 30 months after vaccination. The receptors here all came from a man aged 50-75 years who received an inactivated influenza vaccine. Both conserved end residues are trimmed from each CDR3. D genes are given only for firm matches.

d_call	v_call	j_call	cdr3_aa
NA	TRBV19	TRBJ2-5	ASRPAGGWETQY
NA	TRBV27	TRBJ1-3	ATKGLASGNTIY
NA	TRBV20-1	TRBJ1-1	SASPEVTEAF
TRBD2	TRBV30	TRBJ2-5	AWKPGLAGGETQY
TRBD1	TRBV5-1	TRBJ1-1	ASSLGGSTGGNSDEAF
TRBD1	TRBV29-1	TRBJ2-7	SVDKDRGGYEQY
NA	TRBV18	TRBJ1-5	ASSTTALSNQPQH
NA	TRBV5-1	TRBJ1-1	ASSLATGRTEAF
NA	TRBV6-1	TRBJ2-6	ASGESGANVLT
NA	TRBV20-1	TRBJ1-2	SARDPRNYGYT
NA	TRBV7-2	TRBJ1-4	ASSTEGTTNEKLF
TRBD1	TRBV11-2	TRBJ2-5	ASSLDARTGGPDRDQY
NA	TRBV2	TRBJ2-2	ASRQQGSNTGELF
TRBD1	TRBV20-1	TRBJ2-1	SARDLGQGNEQF
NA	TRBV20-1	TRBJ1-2	SARDPREPPPNYGYT
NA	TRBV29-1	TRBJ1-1	SVLPAVEAF
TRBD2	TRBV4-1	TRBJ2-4	ASSLTSGGVRNIQY
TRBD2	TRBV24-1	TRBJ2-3	ATSDPRTSGSGYTQY
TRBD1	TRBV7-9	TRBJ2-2	ASSLTGAAGELF
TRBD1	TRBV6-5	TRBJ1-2	ASSYQRDREWDGYT
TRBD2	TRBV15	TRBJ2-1	ATSSPVGGRAYNEQF
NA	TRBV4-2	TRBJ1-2	ASSQDNREGRGYT